A single T cell receptor beta chain is shown here with its context. As yet, its antigen is unknown. The entry originates in a study of cytomegalovirus exposure and HLA in healthy donors. Study-wide findings and caveats: Later analysis reportedly placed an Asian-associated ancestry cluster below the approximately 700-donor mean in N-insertions.

The CDR3 consists of 16 residues. The ends lost 0 bases at V and 1 base at J; junction bases unmatched: 4. Germline CDR1 is SGHTS and CDR2 is YDEGEE. In the PCR, 60 Vbeta and 13 Jbeta primers were used. Method: immunoSEQ multiplex PCR; TCRdb's copy keeps in-frame clones and lacks some. The data show 150,000 or so clones, about three quarters seen once. This clonotype originated in a female donor in good health and CMV-seronegative. Sequencing was carried out using PBMCs. This chain links TRBV5-8 with TRBJ2-7; 10 bases align to TRBD2. The CDR3 DNA follows: TGTGCCAGCAGCTTGGACCCTAGCGGGAGTTCCTACGAGCAGTACTTC. As protein: CASSLDPSGSSYEQYF. Full variable domain (rest looked up from reference TRBV5-8 and TRBJ2-7): EAGVTQSPTHLIKTRGQQATLRCSPISGHTSVYWYQQALGLGLQFLLWYDEGEERNRGNFPPRFSGRQFPNYSSELNVNALELEDSALYLCASSLDPSGSSYEQYFGPGTRLTVT.